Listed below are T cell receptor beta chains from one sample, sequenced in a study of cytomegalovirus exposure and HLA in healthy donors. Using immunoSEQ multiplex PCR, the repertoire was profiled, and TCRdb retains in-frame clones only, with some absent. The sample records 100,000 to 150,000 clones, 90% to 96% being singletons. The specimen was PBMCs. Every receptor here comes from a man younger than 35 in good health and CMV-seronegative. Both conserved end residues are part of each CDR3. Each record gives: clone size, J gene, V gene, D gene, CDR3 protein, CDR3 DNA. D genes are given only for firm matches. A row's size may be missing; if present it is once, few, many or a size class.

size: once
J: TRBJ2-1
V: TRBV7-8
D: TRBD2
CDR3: CASSLLAGGRNEQFF
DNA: TGTGCCAGCAGCTTATTAGCGGGAGGGAGAAATGAGCAGTTCTTC

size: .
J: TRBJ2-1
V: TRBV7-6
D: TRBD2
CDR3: CASSPTSGSGNEQFF
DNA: TGTGCCAGCAGCCCGACTAGCGGGAGTGGAAATGAGCAGTTCTTC

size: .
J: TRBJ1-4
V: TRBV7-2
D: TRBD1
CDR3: CASSFQTGGDEKLFF
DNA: TGTGCCAGCAGCTTCCAGACAGGGGGCGATGAAAAACTGTTTTTT

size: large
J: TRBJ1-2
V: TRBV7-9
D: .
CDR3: CASSFGSYGYTF
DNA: TGTGCCAGCAGCTTTGGCAGCTATGGCTACACCTTC

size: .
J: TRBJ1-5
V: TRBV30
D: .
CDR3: CAWRSWGQPQHF
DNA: TGTGCCTGGAGATCTTGGGGCCAGCCCCAGCATTTT

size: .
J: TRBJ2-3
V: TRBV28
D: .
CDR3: CASTNTDTQYF
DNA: TGTGCCAGCACAAACACAGATACGCAGTATTTT

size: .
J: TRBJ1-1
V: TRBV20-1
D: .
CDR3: CSARKGAEAFF
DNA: TGCAGTGCTAGGAAAGGGGCTGAAGCTTTCTTT

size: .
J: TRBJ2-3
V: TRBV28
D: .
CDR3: CASSLGTDTQYF
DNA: TGTGCCAGCAGTCTAGGCACAGATACGCAGTATTTT

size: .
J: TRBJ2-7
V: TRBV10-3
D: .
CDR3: CAHRESGLAYEQYF
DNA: TGTGCCCATCGGGAGTCGGGACTCGCCTACGAGCAGTACTTC

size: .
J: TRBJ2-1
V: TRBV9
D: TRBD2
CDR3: CASSVDERGAYNEQFF
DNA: TGTGCCAGCAGCGTAGACGAGCGGGGGGCCTACAATGAGCAGTTCTTC

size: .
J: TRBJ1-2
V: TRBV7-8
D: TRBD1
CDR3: CASSLYPGGIDYGYTF
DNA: TGTGCCAGCAGCTTATATCCAGGGGGCATTGACTATGGCTACACCTTC

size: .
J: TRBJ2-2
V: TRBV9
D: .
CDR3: CASSVVGRSTLNTGELFF
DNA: TGTGCCAGCAGCGTAGTGGGCAGGTCAACTTTGAACACCGGGGAGCTGTTTTTT

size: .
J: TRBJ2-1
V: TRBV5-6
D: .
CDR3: CASSVPPGLLLGYNEQFF
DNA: TGTGCCAGCAGCGTCCCCCCGGGACTCCTACTTGGGTACAATGAGCAGTTCTTC

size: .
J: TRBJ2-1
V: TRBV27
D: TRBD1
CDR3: CASSRGSGYNEQFF
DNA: TGTGCCAGCAGCAGGGGGTCAGGTTACAATGAGCAGTTCTTC

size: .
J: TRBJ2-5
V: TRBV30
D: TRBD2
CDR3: CAWSGGETQYF
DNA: TGTGCCTGGAGCGGGGGGGAGACCCAGTACTTC

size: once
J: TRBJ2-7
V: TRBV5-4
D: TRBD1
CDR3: CASSLWDKGAEQYF
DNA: TGTGCCAGCAGCTTATGGGATAAGGGGGCCGAGCAGTACTTC

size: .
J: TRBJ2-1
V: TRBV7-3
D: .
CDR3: CASSSQPVRTDEQFF
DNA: TGTGCCAGCAGCTCCCAACCGGTCCGCACGGATGAGCAGTTCTTC

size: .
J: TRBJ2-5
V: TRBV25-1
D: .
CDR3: CAIALTGQETQYF
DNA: TGTGCCATCGCTTTGACAGGACAAGAGACCCAGTACTTC

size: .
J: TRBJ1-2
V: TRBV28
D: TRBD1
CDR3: CASSPGTGDGYTF
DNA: TGTGCCAGCAGCCCCGGGACAGGGGATGGCTACACCTTC

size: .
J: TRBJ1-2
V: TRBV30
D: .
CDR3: CAWSVQGIGGYTF
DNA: TGTGCCTGGAGTGTACAGGGAATCGGTGGCTACACCTTC

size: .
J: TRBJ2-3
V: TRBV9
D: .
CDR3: CASSVWGGVTDTQYF
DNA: TGTGCCAGCAGCGTATGGGGGGGCGTCACAGATACGCAGTATTTT

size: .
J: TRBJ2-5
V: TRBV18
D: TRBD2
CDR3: CASSPSGLAGQETQYF
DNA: TGTGCCAGCTCACCCTCGGGACTAGCGGGACAAGAGACCCAGTACTTC

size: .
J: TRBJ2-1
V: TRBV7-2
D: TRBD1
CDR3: CASSLSGGAWYNEQFF
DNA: TGTGCCAGCAGCTTATCAGGGGGCGCTTGGTACAATGAGCAGTTCTTC

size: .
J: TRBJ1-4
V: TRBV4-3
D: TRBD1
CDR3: CASSPGTGSEKLFF
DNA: TGCGCCAGCAGCCCCGGGACAGGGAGTGAAAAACTGTTTTTT

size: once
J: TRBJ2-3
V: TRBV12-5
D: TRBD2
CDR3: CASGSHGTSGRNTQYF
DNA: TGTGCTAGTGGAAGCCACGGGACTAGCGGGAGGAATACGCAGTATTTT

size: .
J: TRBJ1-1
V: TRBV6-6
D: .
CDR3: CASSPRTGVNTEAFF
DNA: TGTGCCAGCAGTCCCCGGACCGGGGTGAACACTGAAGCTTTCTTT

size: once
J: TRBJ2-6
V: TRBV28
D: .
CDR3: CASSFYSGANVLTF
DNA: TGTGCCAGCAGTTTTTACTCTGGGGCCAACGTCCTGACTTTC

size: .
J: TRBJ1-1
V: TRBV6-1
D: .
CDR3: CASIGGRINTEAFF
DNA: TGTGCCAGCATTGGGGGCAGAATAAACACTGAAGCTTTCTTT

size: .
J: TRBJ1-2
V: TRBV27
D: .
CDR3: CASSSGGGGYTF
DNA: TGTGCCAGCAGTTCGGGGGGGGGTGGCTACACCTTC

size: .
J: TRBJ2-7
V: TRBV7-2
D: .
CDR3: CASSSRQSYEQYF
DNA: TGTGCCAGCAGCTCCAGACAGTCCTACGAGCAGTACTTC

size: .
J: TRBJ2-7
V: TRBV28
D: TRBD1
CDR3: CASSILGQGIYYEQYF
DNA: TGTGCCAGCAGTATTCTTGGACAGGGGATTTACTACGAGCAGTACTTC

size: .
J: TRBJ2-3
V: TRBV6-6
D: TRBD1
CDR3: CASSYGQGMGTDTQYF
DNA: TGTGCCAGCAGTTACGGACAGGGTATGGGCACAGATACGCAGTATTTT

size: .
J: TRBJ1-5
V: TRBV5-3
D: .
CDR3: CARSFITGYSNQPQHF
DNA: TGTGCCAGAAGCTTCATCACAGGGTATAGCAATCAGCCCCAGCATTTT

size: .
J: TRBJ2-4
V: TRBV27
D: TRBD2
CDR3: CASSPGGIGSKNIQYF
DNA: TGTGCCAGCAGCCCGGGAGGAATAGGTTCCAAAAACATTCAGTACTTC

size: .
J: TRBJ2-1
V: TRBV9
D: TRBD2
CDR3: CASSATAGAAYNEQFF
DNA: TGTGCCAGCAGCGCCACAGCGGGAGCGGCTTACAATGAGCAGTTCTTC

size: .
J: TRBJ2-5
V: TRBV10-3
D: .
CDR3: CAIRKPGEETQYF
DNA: TGTGCCATCAGAAAACCAGGGGAAGAGACCCAGTACTTC

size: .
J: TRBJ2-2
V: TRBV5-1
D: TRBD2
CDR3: CASSSLAGANTGELFF
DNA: TGCGCCAGCAGCTCCCTAGCGGGAGCGAACACCGGGGAGCTGTTTTTT

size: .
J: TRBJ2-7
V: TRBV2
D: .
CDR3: CASRGRYGTYEQYF
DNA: TGTGCCAGCCGGGGTCGCTACGGGACCTACGAGCAGTACTTC

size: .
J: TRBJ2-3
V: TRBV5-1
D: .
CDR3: CASSLLLETDTQYF
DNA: TGCGCCAGCAGCTTATTACTTGAGACAGATACGCAGTATTTT

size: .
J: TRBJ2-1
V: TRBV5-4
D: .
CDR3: CASSLSTDEQFF
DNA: TGTGCCAGCAGCTTGTCTACCGATGAGCAGTTCTTC

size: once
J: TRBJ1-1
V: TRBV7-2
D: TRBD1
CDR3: CASSRQGLRTEAFF
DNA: TGTGCCAGCAGCAGACAGGGTTTGAGGACTGAAGCTTTCTTT

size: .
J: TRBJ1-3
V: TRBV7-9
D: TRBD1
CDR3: CASSRQGSSGNTIYF
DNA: TGTGCCAGCAGTCGACAGGGGAGCTCTGGAAACACCATATATTTT

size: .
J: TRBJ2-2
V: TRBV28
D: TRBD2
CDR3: CASSLAGRAFETRDTGELFF
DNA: TGTGCCAGCAGTTTAGCCGGGAGGGCCTTCGAAACACGGGACACCGGGGAGCTGTTTTTT

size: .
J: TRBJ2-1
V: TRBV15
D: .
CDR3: CATSYPALVGNEQFF
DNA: TGTGCCACCTCCTACCCAGCGCTTGTCGGGAATGAGCAGTTCTTC

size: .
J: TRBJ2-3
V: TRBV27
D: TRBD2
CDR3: CASSRGAGVPDTQYF
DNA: TGTGCCAGCAGTCGCGGAGCGGGAGTACCAGATACGCAGTATTTT

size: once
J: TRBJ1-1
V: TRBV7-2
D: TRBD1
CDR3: CASSFGQGSTEAFF
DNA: TGTGCCAGCAGCTTTGGACAGGGGAGTACTGAAGCTTTCTTT

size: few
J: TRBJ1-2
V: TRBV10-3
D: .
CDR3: CAISAGNAAAPGGGYTF
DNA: TGTGCCATCAGTGCGGGAAACGCGGCCGCCCCAGGAGGGGGCTACACCTTC

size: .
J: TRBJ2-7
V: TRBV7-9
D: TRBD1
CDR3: CASRRDSQSSYEQYF
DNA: TGTGCCAGCAGGAGGGACAGCCAAAGCTCCTACGAGCAGTACTTC

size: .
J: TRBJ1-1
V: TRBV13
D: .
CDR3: CASSSQGTRNTEAFF
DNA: TGTGCCAGCAGCTCCCAGGGTACTCGGAACACTGAAGCTTTCTTT

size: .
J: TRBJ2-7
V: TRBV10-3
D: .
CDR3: CAISDGYEQYF
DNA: TGTGCCATCAGTGACGGGTACGAGCAGTACTTC

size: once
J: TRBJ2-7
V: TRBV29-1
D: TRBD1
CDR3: CSAAGQGVYEQYF
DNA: TGCAGCGCCGCGGGACAGGGGGTCTACGAGCAGTACTTC

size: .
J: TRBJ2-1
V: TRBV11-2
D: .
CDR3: CASSLEGGTPYNEQFF
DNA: TGTGCCAGCAGCTTAGAGGGCGGGACCCCCTACAATGAGCAGTTCTTC